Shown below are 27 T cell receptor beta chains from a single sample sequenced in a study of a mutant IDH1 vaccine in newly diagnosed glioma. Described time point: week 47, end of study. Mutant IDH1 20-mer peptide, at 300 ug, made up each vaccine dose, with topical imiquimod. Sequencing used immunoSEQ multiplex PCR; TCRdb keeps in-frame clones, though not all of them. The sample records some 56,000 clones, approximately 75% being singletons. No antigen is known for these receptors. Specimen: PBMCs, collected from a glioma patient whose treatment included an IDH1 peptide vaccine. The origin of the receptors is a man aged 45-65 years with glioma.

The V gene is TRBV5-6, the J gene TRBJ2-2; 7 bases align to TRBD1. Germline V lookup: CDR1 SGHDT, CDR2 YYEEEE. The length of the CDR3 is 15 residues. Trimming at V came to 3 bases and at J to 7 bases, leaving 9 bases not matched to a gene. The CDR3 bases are TGTGCCAGCAGCTCTACAGGGGCGAAGGGCGGGGAGCTGTTTTTT. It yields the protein CASSSTGAKGGELFF.

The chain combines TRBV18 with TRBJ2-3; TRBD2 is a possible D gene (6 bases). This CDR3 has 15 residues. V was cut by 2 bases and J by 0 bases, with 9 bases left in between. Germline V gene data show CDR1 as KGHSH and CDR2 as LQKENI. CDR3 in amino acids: CASSPVGGSTDTQYF. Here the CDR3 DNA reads TGTGCCAGCTCACCAGTGGGGGGAAGCACAGATACGCAGTATTTT.

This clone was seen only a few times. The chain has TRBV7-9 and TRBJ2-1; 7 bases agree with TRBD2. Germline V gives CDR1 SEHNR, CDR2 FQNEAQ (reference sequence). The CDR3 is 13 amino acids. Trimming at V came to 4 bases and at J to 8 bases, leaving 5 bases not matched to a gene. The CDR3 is CASSSRGSHEQFF. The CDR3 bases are TGTGCCAGCAGCTCGCGGGGGAGCCATGAGCAGTTCTTC.

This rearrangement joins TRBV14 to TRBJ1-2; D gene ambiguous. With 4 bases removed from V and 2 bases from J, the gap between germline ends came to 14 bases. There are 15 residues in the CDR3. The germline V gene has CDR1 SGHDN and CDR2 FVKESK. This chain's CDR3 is CASSLSLGRNYGYTF. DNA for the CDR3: TGTGCCAGCAGCCTCTCTCTAGGACGGAACTATGGCTACACCTTC.

CDR3 sequence (DNA): TGTGCCAGCAGTTATTGGGGACTAGCGGGGAACAATGAGCAGTTCTTC. Encoded protein: CASSYWGLAGNNEQFF. This chain joins TRBV6-5 and TRBJ2-1; TRBD2 matches at 13 bases. The V gene's germline CDR1 is MNHEY and CDR2 SVGAGI. V lost 3 bases, J lost 5 bases, and 4 bases stayed unmatched. This CDR3 region has 16 residues.

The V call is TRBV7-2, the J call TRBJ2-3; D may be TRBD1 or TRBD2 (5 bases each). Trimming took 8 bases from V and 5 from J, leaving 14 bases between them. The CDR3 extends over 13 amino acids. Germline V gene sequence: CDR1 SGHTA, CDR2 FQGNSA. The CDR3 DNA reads TGTGCCAGCGTCAGGGAGATAGGAGATACGCAGTATTTT. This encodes CASVREIGDTQYF.

As DNA, the CDR3 is TGCGCCAGCAGCCAAGAGTTGAGGAGAGGGGGCACTGAAGCTTTCTTT. Residues: CASSQELRRGGTEAFF. The chain employs TRBV4-3 and TRBJ1-1; TRBD1 might be the D (6 bases). CDR3 size: 16 residues. Germline-derived CDR1 and CDR2 are LGHNA and YSLEER. V was clipped by 0 bases and J by 4 bases, with 15 bases between them.

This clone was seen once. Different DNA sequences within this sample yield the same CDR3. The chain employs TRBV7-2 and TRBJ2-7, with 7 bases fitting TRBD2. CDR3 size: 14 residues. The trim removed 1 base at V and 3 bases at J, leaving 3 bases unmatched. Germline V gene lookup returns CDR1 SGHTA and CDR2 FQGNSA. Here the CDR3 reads CASSLEAGDYEQYF. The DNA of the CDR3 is TGTGCCAGCAGCTTAGAGGCGGGGGACTACGAGCAGTACTTC.

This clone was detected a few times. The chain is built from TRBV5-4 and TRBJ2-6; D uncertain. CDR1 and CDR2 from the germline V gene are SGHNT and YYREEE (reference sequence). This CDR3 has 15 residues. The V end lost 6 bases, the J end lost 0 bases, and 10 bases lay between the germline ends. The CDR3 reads CASILWGSGANVLTF. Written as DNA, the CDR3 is TGTGCCAGCATTCTCTGGGGCTCTGGGGCCAACGTCCTGACTTTC. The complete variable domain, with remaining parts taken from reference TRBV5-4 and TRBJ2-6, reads ETGVTQSPTHLIKTRGQQVTLRCSSQSGHNTVSWYQQALGQGPQFIFQYYREEENGRGNFPPRFSGLQFPNYSSELNVNALELDDSALYLCASILWGSGANVLTFGAGSRLTVL.

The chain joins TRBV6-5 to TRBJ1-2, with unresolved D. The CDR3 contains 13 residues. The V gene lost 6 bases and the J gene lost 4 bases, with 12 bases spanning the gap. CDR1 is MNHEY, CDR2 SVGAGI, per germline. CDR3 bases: TGTGCCAGCAGCCGGGCCGGTGGCTATGGCTACACCTTC. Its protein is CASSRAGGYGYTF.

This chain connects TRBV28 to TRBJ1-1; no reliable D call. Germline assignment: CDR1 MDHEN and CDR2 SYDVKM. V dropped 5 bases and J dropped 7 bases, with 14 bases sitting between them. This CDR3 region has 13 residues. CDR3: CASSLIGGGEAFF. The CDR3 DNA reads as TGTGCCAGCAGTCTAATTGGAGGCGGTGAAGCTTTCTTT.

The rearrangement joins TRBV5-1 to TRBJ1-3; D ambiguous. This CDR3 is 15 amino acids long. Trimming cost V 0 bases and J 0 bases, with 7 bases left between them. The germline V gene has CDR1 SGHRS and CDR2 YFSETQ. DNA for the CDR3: TGCGCCAGCAGCTTGGAGGCAGGCTCTGGAAACACCATATATTTT. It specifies CASSLEAGSGNTIYF.

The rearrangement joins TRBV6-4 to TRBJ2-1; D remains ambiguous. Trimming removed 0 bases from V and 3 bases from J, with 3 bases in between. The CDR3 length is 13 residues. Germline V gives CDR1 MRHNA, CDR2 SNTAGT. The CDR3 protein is CASSDSIYNEQFF. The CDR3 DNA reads TGTGCCAGCAGTGACTCGATCTACAATGAGCAGTTCTTC.

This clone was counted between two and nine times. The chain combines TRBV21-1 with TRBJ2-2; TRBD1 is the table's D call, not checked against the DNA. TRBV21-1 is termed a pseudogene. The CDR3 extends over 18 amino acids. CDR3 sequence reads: CASSKLATGTGVTGELFF. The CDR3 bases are TGTGCCAGCAGCAAATTGGCCACCGGGACAGGGGTAACCGGGGAGCTGTTTTTT.

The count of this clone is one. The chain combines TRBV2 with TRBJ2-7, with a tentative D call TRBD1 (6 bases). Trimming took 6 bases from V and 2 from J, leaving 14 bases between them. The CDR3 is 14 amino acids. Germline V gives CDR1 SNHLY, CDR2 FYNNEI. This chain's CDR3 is CASRSGHLTYEQYF. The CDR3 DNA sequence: TGTGCCAGCAGGTCGGGACACCTCACCTACGAGCAGTACTTC.

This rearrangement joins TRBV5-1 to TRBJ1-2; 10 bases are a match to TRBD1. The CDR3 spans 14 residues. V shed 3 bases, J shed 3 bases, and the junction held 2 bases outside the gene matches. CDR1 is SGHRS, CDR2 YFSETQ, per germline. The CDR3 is CASSSGTGDYGYTF. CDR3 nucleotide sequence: TGCGCCAGCAGCTCCGGGACAGGGGACTATGGCTACACCTTC.

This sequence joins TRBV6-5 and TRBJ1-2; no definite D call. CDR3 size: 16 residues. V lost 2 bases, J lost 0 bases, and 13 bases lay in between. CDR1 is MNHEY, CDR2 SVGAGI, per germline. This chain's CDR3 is CASSYATRLANYGYTF. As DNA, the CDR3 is TGTGCCAGCAGTTACGCCACACGGTTAGCTAACTATGGCTACACCTTC.

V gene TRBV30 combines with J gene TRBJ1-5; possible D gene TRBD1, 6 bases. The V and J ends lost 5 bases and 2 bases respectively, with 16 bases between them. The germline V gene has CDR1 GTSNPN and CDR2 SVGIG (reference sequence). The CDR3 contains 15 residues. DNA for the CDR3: TGTGCCTGGGCCACCGGGGGCTCGGGCAATCAGCCCCAGCATTTT. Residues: CAWATGGSGNQPQHF.

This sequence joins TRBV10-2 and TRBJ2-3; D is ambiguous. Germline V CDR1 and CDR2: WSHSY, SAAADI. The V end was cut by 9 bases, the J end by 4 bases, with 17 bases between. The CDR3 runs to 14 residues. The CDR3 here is CASSPRANSDTQYF. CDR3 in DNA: TGCGCCAGTTCTCCCCGGGCCAATTCAGATACGCAGTATTTT.

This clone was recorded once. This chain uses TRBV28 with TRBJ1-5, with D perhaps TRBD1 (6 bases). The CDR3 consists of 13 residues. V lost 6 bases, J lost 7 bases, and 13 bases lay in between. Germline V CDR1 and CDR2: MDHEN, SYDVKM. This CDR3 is CASSQGNRQPQHF. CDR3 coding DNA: TGTGCCAGCAGCCAGGGGAACAGGCAGCCCCAGCATTTT. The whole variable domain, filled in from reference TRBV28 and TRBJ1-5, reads DVKVTQSSRYLVKRTGEKVFLECVQDMDHENMFWYRQDPGLGLRLIYFSYDVKMKEKGDIPEGYSVSREKKERFSLILESASTNQTSMYLCASSQGNRQPQHFGDGTRLSIL.

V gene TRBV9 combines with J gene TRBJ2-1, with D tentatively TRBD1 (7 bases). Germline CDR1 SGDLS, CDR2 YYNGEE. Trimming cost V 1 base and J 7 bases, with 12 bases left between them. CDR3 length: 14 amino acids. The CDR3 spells CASSVTPGGNEQFF. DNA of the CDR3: TGTGCCAGCAGCGTAACCCCAGGGGGGAATGAGCAGTTCTTC.

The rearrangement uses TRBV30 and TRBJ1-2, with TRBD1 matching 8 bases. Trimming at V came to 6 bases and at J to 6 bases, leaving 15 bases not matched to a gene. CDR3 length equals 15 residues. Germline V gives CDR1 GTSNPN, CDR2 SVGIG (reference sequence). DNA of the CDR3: TGTGCCTGCTCTTCGGACAGGGAATCTCTCCATGGCTACACCTTC. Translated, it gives CACSSDRESLHGYTF.

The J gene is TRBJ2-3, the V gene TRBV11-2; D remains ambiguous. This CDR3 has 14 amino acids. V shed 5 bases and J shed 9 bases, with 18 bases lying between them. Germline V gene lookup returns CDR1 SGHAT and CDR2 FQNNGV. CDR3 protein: CASSPSASSSTQYF. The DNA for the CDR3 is TGTGCCAGCAGCCCCTCGGCGAGTTCTTCGACGCAGTATTTT.

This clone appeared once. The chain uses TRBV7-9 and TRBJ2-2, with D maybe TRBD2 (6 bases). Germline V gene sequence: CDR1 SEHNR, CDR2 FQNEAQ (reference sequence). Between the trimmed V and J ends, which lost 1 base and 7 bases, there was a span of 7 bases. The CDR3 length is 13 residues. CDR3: CASSLVRDGELFF. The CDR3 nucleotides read TGTGCCAGCAGCTTAGTGCGGGACGGGGAGCTGTTTTTT.

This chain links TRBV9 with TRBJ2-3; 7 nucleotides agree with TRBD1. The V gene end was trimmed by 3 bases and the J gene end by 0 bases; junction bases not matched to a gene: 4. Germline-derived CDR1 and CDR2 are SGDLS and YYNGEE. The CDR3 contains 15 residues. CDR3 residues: CASSAGTASTDTQYF. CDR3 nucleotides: TGTGCCAGCAGCGCCGGGACAGCTAGCACAGATACGCAGTATTTT.

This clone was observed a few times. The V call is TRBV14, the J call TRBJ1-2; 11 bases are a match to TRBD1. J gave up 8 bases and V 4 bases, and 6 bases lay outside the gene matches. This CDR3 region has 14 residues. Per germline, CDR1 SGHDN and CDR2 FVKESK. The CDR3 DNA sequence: TGTGCCAGCAGCCTCGGACAGGGGGCGATCGGCTACACCTTC. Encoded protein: CASSLGQGAIGYTF.

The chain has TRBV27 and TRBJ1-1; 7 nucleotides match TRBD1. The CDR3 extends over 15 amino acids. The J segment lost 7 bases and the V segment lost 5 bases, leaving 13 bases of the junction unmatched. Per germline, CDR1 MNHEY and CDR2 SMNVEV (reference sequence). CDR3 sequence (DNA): TGTGCCAGCAGTCACAAGAAGGGGGCGAGTAGTGAAGCTTTCTTT. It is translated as CASSHKKGASSEAFF.